A single sample gave rise to the 14 T cell receptor beta chains below, sequenced in a study of cytotoxic CD8 clonotypes in ibrutinib-treated CLL. The data were produced by immunoSEQ multiplex PCR, yet TCRdb's version contains in-frame clones alone and is incomplete. The repertoire holds about 14,000 clones, with about two thirds as singletons. The sequences come from PBMCs, collected before ibrutinib treatment. The receptors were sampled from a human donor with chronic lymphocytic leukemia.

This clone was seen only once. The rearrangement links TRBV11-2 to TRBJ1-1; TRBD1 matches at 8 bases. The CDR3 contains 15 residues. J was trimmed by 4 bases and V by 1 base; bases with no gene match: 5. Germline CDR1 reads SGHAT; CDR2 reads FQNNGV. The CDR3, as DNA: TGTGCCAGCAGCTTAGGCAGGGGGCCGGGCACTGAAGCTTTCTTT. Translation: CASSLGRGPGTEAFF.

The chain is built from TRBV7-1 and TRBJ1-1; D call uncertain. TRBV7-1 is treated as an ORF (open reading frame) with a function not yet certain. The CDR3 extends over 15 amino acids. V gave up 5 bases and J gave up 2 bases, with 15 bases separating them. CDR3 in amino acids: CASSRTRSDNTEAFF. CDR3 nucleotide sequence: TGTGCCAGCAGCAGGACCCGAAGCGATAACACTGAAGCTTTCTTT.

This chain uses TRBV4-2 with TRBJ2-7; tentative D call: TRBD1 (6 bases). Between the trimmed V and J ends, which lost 0 bases and 0 bases, there was a span of 9 bases. Germline V CDR1 and CDR2: LGHNA, YNFKEQ. CDR3 length equals 15 residues. CDR3 sequence reads: CASSQEQGSSYEQYF. The CDR3 nucleotides are TGTGCCAGCAGCCAAGAACAGGGAAGCTCCTACGAGCAGTACTTC.

This clone was recorded once. CDR3 amino acids: CASSLEGTGELFF. The CDR3 nucleotides read TGTGCCAGCAGCTTAGAAGGTACCGGGGAGCTGTTTTTT. The J gene is TRBJ2-2, the V gene TRBV11-2; D is unclear. Germline CDR1 SGHAT, CDR2 FQNNGV. The CDR3 is made up of 13 amino acids. V was pared by 0 bases and J by 5 bases, with 4 bases between.

V usage is TRBV5-4 and J usage is TRBJ1-2, with a weak D call TRBD1 (6 bases). CDR3 length equals 15 residues. Germline CDR1 reads SGHNT; CDR2 reads YYREEE (reference sequence). V shed 2 bases and J shed 1 base, with 12 bases lying between them. The CDR3 DNA reads as TGTGCCAGCAGCTTCGACAGGACCGATAACTATGGCTACACCTTC. Translated, it gives CASSFDRTDNYGYTF. The full variable domain, rest sourced from reference TRBV5-4 and TRBJ1-2, is ETGVTQSPTHLIKTRGQQVTLRCSSQSGHNTVSWYQQALGQGPQFIFQYYREEENGRGNFPPRFSGLQFPNYSSELNVNALELDDSALYLCASSFDRTDNYGYTFGSGTRLTVV.

This clone was recorded a few times. V gene TRBV5-4 combines with J gene TRBJ1-4; D is perhaps TRBD1 (5 bases). V shed 4 bases and J shed 8 bases, with 18 bases lying between them. Germline V lookup: CDR1 SGHNT, CDR2 YYREEE (reference sequence). The CDR3 spans 15 residues. CDR3 DNA: TGTGCCAGCAGCCCCCAGGGCGGGAGGGCGGAAAAACTGTTTTTT. Amino acid sequence: CASSPQGGRAEKLFF.

This chain uses TRBV5-6 with TRBJ1-2; perhaps TRBD1 as D (6 bases). Per germline, CDR1 SGHDT and CDR2 YYEEEE. The ends were cut back, 4 bases at V and 7 bases at J, with 11 bases in the middle. The CDR3 runs to 12 residues. The CDR3 bases are TGTGCCAGCAGCCCGCAGGGGTTTGGCTACACCTTC. It codes for CASSPQGFGYTF.

V usage is TRBV15 and J usage is TRBJ2-1; 9 nucleotides match TRBD2. V lost 0 bases to trimming and J lost 8 bases; unmatched junction nucleotides: 14. The CDR3 runs 18 residues. Per germline, CDR1 LNHNV and CDR2 YYDKDF (reference sequence). CDR3 sequence reads: CATSRDRLAGSGDHEQFF. The CDR3 region has the DNA TGTGCCACCAGCAGAGATCGCCTAGCGGGGTCGGGGGACCATGAGCAGTTCTTC.

The chain carries TRBV5-1 and TRBJ2-7; possibly TRBD2 for D (6 bases). V lost 5 bases and J lost 3, with 18 bases in between. CDR1 is SGHRS and CDR2 is YFSETQ in the germline V gene. This CDR3 region has 15 residues. The DNA of the CDR3 is TGCGCCAGCAGGGGTCCCGTAGCGGCGAACTACGAGCAGTACTTC. Translation: CASRGPVAANYEQYF.

The sample holds one count of this clone. The CDR3 coding sequence is TGTGCCAGCAGGGGCGCCACCGGGGAGCTGTTTTTT. Its translation is CASRGATGELFF. V is TRBV27 and J is TRBJ2-2; D not certain. The V and J ends lost 6 bases and 4 bases respectively, with 6 bases between them. Germline V lookup: CDR1 MNHEY, CDR2 SMNVEV (reference sequence). The CDR3 is 12 amino acids.

V and J are TRBV10-1 and TRBJ2-2, with 7 bases lining up with TRBD1. This CDR3 has 14 amino acids. Germline trimming cut 6 bases from V and 5 bases from J; bases unmatched to any gene: 6. Germline V gives CDR1 WNHNN, CDR2 SYGVQD (reference sequence). CDR3 region: CASSETGNTGELFF. CDR3 bases: TGCGCCAGCAGCGAGACAGGGAATACCGGGGAGCTGTTTTTT.

This clone was detected a few times. The rearrangement uses TRBV5-1 and TRBJ2-7, with TRBD1 matching over 7 bases. CDR1 is SGHRS and CDR2 is YFSETQ in the germline V gene. Losses at the gene ends were 3 bases for V and 5 bases for J; bases not matched to a gene: 11. This CDR3 comprises 15 residues. The CDR3 bases are TGCGCCAGCAGCTCGGGGACAGCCGCCTGGGACGAGCAGTACTTC. It codes for CASSSGTAAWDEQYF.

The chain couples TRBV7-9 to TRBJ1-1; 10 bases map to TRBD1. The CDR3 has 16 residues. V was pared by 4 bases and J by 5 bases, with 10 bases of the junction left unmatched. CDR1 SEHNR and CDR2 FQNEAQ come from the germline V gene (reference sequence). The CDR3 region is CASSSPGQGRWTEAFF. In DNA, the CDR3 is TGTGCCAGCAGCTCTCCGGGACAGGGGCGGTGGACTGAAGCTTTCTTT.

This clone was observed a single time. The J gene is TRBJ2-5, the V gene TRBV4-2, with 8 nucleotides matching TRBD1. V shed 5 bases, J shed 4 bases, and the junction held 9 bases outside the gene matches. Germline-derived CDR1 and CDR2 are LGHNA and YNFKEQ. This CDR3 contains 15 residues. CDR3: CASSARHRGAETQYF. CDR3 in DNA: TGTGCCAGCAGCGCCCGACACAGGGGGGCAGAGACCCAGTACTTC.